What follows are 8 T cell receptor beta chains derived from one specimen sequenced in a study of blood T cell repertoires in COVID-19 (dated by TCRdb to the early 2020s). Library generation was performed with the immunoSEQ multiplex PCR assay. TCRdb limited this immuneACCESS table to in-frame rearrangements with V and J called. A share of clones is missing; checked studies link under half to unresolved V genes, and the rest is unexplained. Counted in this sample were more than 45,000 clones; over 80% of them appeared once. 16% of the sample lies in the top ten. The specimen sequenced was peripheral blood. The receptors were gathered from a man aged 35 to 55 with acute or convalescent COVID-19.

This clone is a singleton in its sample. The chain joins TRBV2 to TRBJ1-4, with D uncertain. Germline CDR1 SNHLY, CDR2 FYNNEI. This CDR3 is 13 amino acids long. V lost 7 bases to trimming and J lost 7 bases, with 13 bases between them. This CDR3 reads CASKRGDGEKLFF. The CDR3 DNA follows: TGTGCCAGCAAGAGAGGCGACGGTGAAAAACTGTTTTTT.

The rearrangement links TRBV7-2 to TRBJ2-1; D ambiguous. Germline CDR1 is SGHTA and CDR2 is FQGNSA. Trimming cost V 6 bases and J 15 bases, with 21 bases left between them. The CDR3 sequence is 13 residues long. As DNA, the CDR3 is TGTGCCAGCAGGTTACCTCCGAGCGAGGTTCGGTTCTTC. Translating it yields CASRLPPSEVRFF. The full variable domain, completed using reference TRBV7-2 and TRBJ2-1, is GAGVSQSPSNKVTEKGKDVELRCDPISGHTALYWYRQSLGQGLEFLIYFQGNSAPDKSGLPSDRFSAERTGGSVSTLTIQRTQQEDSAVYLCASRLPPSEVRFFGPGTRLTVL.

Only a few counts were recorded for this clone. This chain connects TRBV5-6 to TRBJ1-2; 7 bases align to TRBD1. Looked up from germline, CDR1 is SGHDT and CDR2 is YYEEEE. The junction had 5 bases not matched to a gene; V was cut back by 2 bases and J by 4 bases. This CDR3 contains 14 residues. The CDR3 DNA sequence: TGTGCCAGCAGCTTAGGGACAGTGATCTATGGCTACACCTTC. It encodes CASSLGTVIYGYTF.

The CDR3: CASNREGAFF. CDR3 nucleotide sequence: TGTGCCAGCAACAGGGAGGGAGCTTTCTTT. The rearrangement uses TRBV2 and TRBJ1-1; D might be TRBD1 (6 bases). The length of the CDR3 is 10 residues. Trimming stripped 7 bases from V and 10 bases from J, with 10 bases between. Germline assignment: CDR1 SNHLY and CDR2 FYNNEI.

V and J are TRBV5-4 and TRBJ1-1; possible D gene TRBD1, 6 bases. Germline CDR1 is SGHNT and CDR2 is YYREEE (reference sequence). This CDR3 is 16 amino acids long. The germline V and J ends were trimmed by 4 bases and 4 bases, with 20 bases remaining between them. CDR3: CASSRGEWGQVTEAFF. The CDR3 DNA reads as TGTGCCAGCAGCCGAGGGGAATGGGGGCAGGTCACTGAAGCTTTCTTT. Looking up the rest from reference TRBV5-4 and TRBJ1-1 gives the full variable domain: ETGVTQSPTHLIKTRGQQVTLRCSSQSGHNTVSWYQQALGQGPQFIFQYYREEENGRGNFPPRFSGLQFPNYSSELNVNALELDDSALYLCASSRGEWGQVTEAFFGQGTRLTVV.

The chain uses TRBV15 and TRBJ2-7; D not resolved. This CDR3 comprises 14 residues. CDR1 is LNHNV and CDR2 is YYDKDF in the germline V gene (reference sequence). V lost 1 base and J 0 bases, leaving 7 bases between the germline ends. The DNA of the CDR3 is TGTGCCACCAGCAGAGTCGGCGGCTCCTACGAGCAGTACTTC. Amino acids: CATSRVGGSYEQYF.

The chain employs TRBV6-5 and TRBJ1-2; 7 nucleotides match TRBD1. CDR1 and CDR2 (germline): MNHEY, SVGAGI. The V segment lost 5 bases and the J segment 8 bases; nucleotides outside the gene matches: 8. This CDR3 spans 13 amino acids. Here the CDR3 reads CASSRRTGEGYTF. For the CDR3, the DNA is TGTGCCAGCAGTAGACGGACAGGTGAGGGCTACACCTTC.

Worth noting for this clone: An end of the junction differs from the germline gene, which may be a read error. V gene TRBV30 combines with J gene TRBJ1-2, with a tentative D call TRBD1 (5 bases). CDR1 GTSNPN and CDR2 SVGIG come from the germline V gene (reference sequence). The CDR3 has 13 amino acids. The CDR3 DNA reads TGTGCCTGGAGTGTTCTAATCCGGGACTTGATTTCTTTC. It yields the protein CAWSVLIRDLISF.